This T cell receptor (beta chain) was recorded in a study of shared clonotypes between healthy human individuals (dated by TCRdb to about 2020). Describing the broader study: The cohort included three men and two women between 18 and 49 years of age. The study deeply sequenced blood TCR repertoires of about 5 healthy adults to estimate repertoire size and the extent of clonotype sharing between individuals. To increase sequencing depth and limit assay-specific biases, TCR repertoire library preparation and sequencing were carried out by different laboratories using diverse techniques. Between about 0.94 and 8.9 billion PBMCs per donor were obtained by leukapheresis. What the authors observed across the whole study: The genetic and exposure-history diversity represented was limited by the small number of donors. Pairwise subsampling indicated that sequencing depth was expected to affect the degree of clonotype sharing among donors. Sampling was restricted to blood, and TCR repertoires in tissues likely differ from the TCR repertoires found in blood.

The donors were healthy, HIV-negative adults with no recently reported acute infections or vaccinations. All donors were Caucasian adults living in Nashville, Tennessee, USA. For unsorted samples, tens of millions of PBMCs were counted, and genomic DNA was extracted using the QIAamp DNA Blood Mini kit. Blood was collected by leukapheresis, and PBMCs were isolated by Ficoll-Histopaque density gradient centrifugation and then cryopreserved in liquid nitrogen vapor phase. The germline V gene (reference sequence) sets CDR1 to GTSNPN and CDR2 to SVGIG. Including cysteine and phenylalanine, the CDR3 has 16 amino acids. The only DNA kept is the CDR3, 48 bases in frame from the first base. Ends trimmed: V by 3 bases, J by 3 bases; bases unmatched to a gene: 12. This clone has just one count. Its antigen is still unknown. One base away there is no much larger clone; base qualities are not given. TCR CDR3 regions were amplified from genomic DNA by multiplex PCR using the deep immunoSEQ assay. Extracted genomic DNA from each cell subset was spread evenly across all wells of several immunoSEQ 96-well plates, with each plate serving as a replicate. For unsorted PBMC, each replicate PCR was loaded with roughly 0.3 ug genomic DNA, equivalent to about 30,000 T cell genomes. Unsorted PBMC genomic DNA was sequenced across ten immunoSEQ deep assay plates. Purified libraries were measured with a Qubit 3.0 fluorometer, size-checked on a Bioanalyzer 2100, and measured again with the KAPA Library Quantification kit. Each immunoSEQ 96-well plate was sequenced on its own single-read 150-cycle Illumina NextSeq 550 flow cell. The original pipeline was this. Because the immunoSEQ output held only junctional sequences and lacked quality scores, the filtering could not match the filtering applied to full-length reads. To assign V/J genes and CDR3, sequences were annotated against IMGT germline references using PyIR, a Python wrapper for IgBLAST v1.9. Reads were removed for weak V/J assignments (E-value above 1e-6), missing CDR3, stop codons, out-of-frame junctions, or ambiguous translated residues. A V3J clonotype was defined by an identical inferred V gene, J gene, and CDR3 amino acid sequence. Percentage overlap between repertoires was computed as shared unique clonotypes divided by the size of the smaller repertoire. Three approaches were used to assess repertoire richness: RTK rarefaction, the Chao1 estimator, and Recon v2.1 estimates of unobserved clonotypes. TCRdb holds this immuneACCESS table with in-frame rearrangements only. Some clones are missing; in checked studies, unresolved V genes explain under half, and the rest has no known cause. The V and J calls and clone size were taken over from that table, and D and trimming were inferred from the DNA. The sample table records a few hundred thousand clones; about 74% of these occur just once. 9.5% to 15% of the sample is in the top ten clones.

The V and J genes are TRBV30 and TRBJ2-7; 9 junctional bases match TRBD1. The sequenced sample was PBMCs. The receptor was isolated from a woman aged 40-49 years in good health. Some clones in this sample may be carry-over from other donors' samples. Here the CDR3 is given as CAWRLLGGTGNYEQYF. The nucleotide sequence reads TGTGCCTGGAGACTGTTGGGAGGGACAGGGAACTACGAGCAGTACTTC.